This T cell receptor (beta chain) was found in a study of PD-1 blockade in classical Hodgkin lymphoma. CDR1 and CDR2 from the germline V gene are LNHDA and SQIVND (reference sequence). CDR3 length: 12 amino acids. V dropped 0 bases and J dropped 4 bases, with 1 base sitting between them. Documented time point: cycle 4 day 1 (C4D1), after 6 weeks of nivolumab. All trial patients relapsed after autologous stem cell transplantation. Sequenced by immunoSEQ multiplex PCR; TCRdb stores in-frame clones only, minus some. The data show some 100,000 clones, 93% seen once. This rearrangement joins TRBV19 to TRBJ2-1; D ambiguous. The source material was peripheral blood mononuclear cells (PBMCs), sampled before the fourth cycle of nivolumab. This receptor was obtained from a human donor with classical Hodgkin lymphoma. CDR3 residues: CASSIEYNEQFF. Here the CDR3 DNA reads TGTGCCAGTAGTATAGAGTACAATGAGCAGTTCTTC.